This T cell receptor beta chain was sequenced in a study of T cell responses to AZD1222 COVID-19 vaccine. General study results and limits: Regions left unmutated in variants are reportedly the target of nearly half of spike-specific TCRs. A mostly white British donor set with more females was recruited, and clonal diversity was possibly underestimated. The study found Spike-specific TCR breadth and depth rose after two AZD1222 doses.

Of note for this clone: No antigen is known for it.

V lost 3 bases, J lost 0 bases, and 6 bases lay in between. The CDR3 extends over 13 amino acids. Germline values: CDR1 MDHEN, CDR2 SYDVKM. Clones were sequenced by immunoSEQ multiplex PCR, and TCRdb holds only the in-frame ones, with some missing. The sample yields under 150,000 clones, about 81% seen once. The material was peripheral blood, obtained on day 0 of MenACWY control vaccination. This clonotype was obtained from an adult in good health. The chain combines TRBV28 with TRBJ2-7, with D unresolved. The CDR3 nucleotides are TGTGCCAGCAGTTTTGACCTCTCCTACGAGCAGTACGTC. It encodes CASSFDLSYEQYV.